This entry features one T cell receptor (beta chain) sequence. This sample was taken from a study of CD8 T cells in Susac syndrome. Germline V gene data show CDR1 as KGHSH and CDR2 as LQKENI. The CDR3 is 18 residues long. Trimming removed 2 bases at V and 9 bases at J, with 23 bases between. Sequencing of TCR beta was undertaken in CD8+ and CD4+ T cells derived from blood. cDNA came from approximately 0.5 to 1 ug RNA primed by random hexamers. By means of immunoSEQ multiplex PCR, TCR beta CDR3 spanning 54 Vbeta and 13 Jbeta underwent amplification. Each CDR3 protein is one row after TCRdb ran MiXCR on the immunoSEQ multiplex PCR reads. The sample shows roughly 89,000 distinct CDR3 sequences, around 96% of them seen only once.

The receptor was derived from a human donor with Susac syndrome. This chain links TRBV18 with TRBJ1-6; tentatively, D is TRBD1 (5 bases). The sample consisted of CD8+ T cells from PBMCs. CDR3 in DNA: TGTGCCAGCTCACCAGTTGTCCCAGGGTCCGGGGAAGGTTCACCCCTCCACTTT. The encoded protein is CASSPVVPGSGEGSPLHF.